What follows is one T cell receptor (beta chain) and its context. The antigen remains unidentified. This sample is part of a study of T cells in Graves' hyperthyroidism and ophthalmopathy. Findings and caveats of the study: The majority of expanded thyroid clonotypes above 0.001 also appeared in blood. A 13 V-J model separated ophthalmopathy from stable hyperthyroidism.

Trimming removed 0 bases from V and 2 bases from J, with 14 bases in between. The V gene's germline CDR1 is SQVTM and CDR2 ANQGSEA. This CDR3 has 16 residues. The investigators amplified TCR beta CDR3 regions from RNA transcripts. Using the HTBI primer set, a first-round RT-PCR was run on the TCR CDR3. MiXCR, run by TCRdb on the multiplex PCR reads, gives a single entry per CDR3 protein. This sample has around 290,000 distinct CDR3 sequences, with roughly 13% found just once. Sequencing used blood. This TCR was sampled from a woman aged 25 to 39 with Graves' hyperthyroidism that later progressed to Graves' ophthalmopathy. The chain uses TRBV29-1 and TRBJ1-3, with a weak D call TRBD1 (6 bases). The DNA of the CDR3 is TGCAGCGTTGAAGATGGTAGGGGGGGTACTGGAAACACCATATATTTT. Protein product: CSVEDGRGGTGNTIYF.